The T cell receptor beta chain under discussion was sequenced for a study of blood T cell repertoires in COVID-19. Some clones are missing from TCRdb's copy, which holds only in-frame ones; the method was immunoSEQ multiplex PCR. The table shows 250,000 to 350,000 clones, with roughly 90% occurring only once. With 6 bases clipped from V and 8 bases from J, the junction kept 6 bases outside the gene matches. CDR3 length equals 12 residues. The germline CDR1 and CDR2 sequences are SGHDN and FVKESK. The sequence derives from a woman between 65 and 79 years old with COVID-19, enrolled during active disease. The chain employs TRBV14 and TRBJ1-2; 7 bases are a match to TRBD1. Specimen: peripheral blood. Written as DNA, the CDR3 is TGTGCCAGCAGTCCAGGGGGACGAGGCTACACCTTC. Encoded protein: CASSPGGRGYTF.